These T cell receptor beta chains were read from a single sample in a study of blood T cells in healthy people across ages. TCRdb reprocessed the 5' RACE reads with MiXCR, giving one entry per CDR3 protein. The sample carries over 1,500,000 distinct CDR3 sequences, about two fifths recorded once. Sample: blood. The receptors derive from a human donor in good health. Both conserved end residues are part of each CDR3. Fields, in order: clone size, V gene, J gene, D gene, CDR3 DNA, CDR3 protein. A D gene is named only where the DNA matches it firmly. Where a row states a size, it is once, few, many or the class of an expanded clone; other rows omit it.

>few|TRBV5-1|TRBJ2-1|NA
TGCGCCAGCAGCCCGCGGGGCAGGGCAGACTACAATGAGCAGTTCTTC
CASSPRGRADYNEQFF
>few|TRBV20-1|TRBJ2-1|TRBD2
TGCAGTGTCGGGGGGGCTAACGATGAGCAGTTCTTC
CSVGGANDEQFF
>few|TRBV10-3|TRBJ1-2|NA
TGTGCCATCAGTGAGAAGGGTTACTATGGCTACACCTTC
CAISEKGYYGYTF
>NA|TRBV12-3/TRBV12-4|TRBJ1-2|TRBD1
TGTGCCAGCAGTATCACCAGGGGGTTTGGCTACACCTTC
CASSITRGFGYTF
>few|TRBV24-1|TRBJ2-3|NA
TGTGCCACCAGTGAAAAGAGAGATACGCAGTATTTT
CATSEKRDTQYF
>NA|TRBV12-5|TRBJ2-5|TRBD2
TGTGCTAGTGGTTCCCCTAACAGCGGGGGGGGTGAGACCCAGTACTTC
CASGSPNSGGGETQYF
>NA|TRBV4-1|TRBJ2-5|NA
TGCGCCAGCAGCCAGAGATTCCGGGACCTCCAAGAGACCCAGTACTTC
CASSQRFRDLQETQYF
>NA|TRBV10-3|TRBJ2-1|TRBD2
TGTGCCATCAGACATAGCGGGGGGGCCGGTAGTGAGCAGTTCTTC
CAIRHSGGAGSEQFF
>NA|TRBV7-2|TRBJ2-7|TRBD2
TGTGCCAGCACCCCCGGCCCCCAGCGGGGGATCTACGAGCAGTACTTC
CASTPGPQRGIYEQYF
>few|TRBV7-2|TRBJ1-1|NA
TGTGCCAGCAGTTCCAGTCCGGGGGGTCGAACTGAAGCTTTCTTT
CASSSSPGGRTEAFF
>NA|TRBV15|TRBJ1-1|NA
TGTGCCACCAGCAGAGAACGAACACAGGGATACACTGAAGCTTTCTTT
CATSRERTQGYTEAFF
>NA|TRBV4-3|TRBJ1-6|NA
TGCGCCAGCAGTCCTCCAGCGGGGGTGAATTCACCCCTCCACTTT
CASSPPAGVNSPLHF
>few|TRBV29-1|TRBJ1-2|TRBD1
TGCAGCGCCCTACCGGGACAGGGGCTCGATGGCTACACCTTC
CSALPGQGLDGYTF
>once|TRBV28|TRBJ2-2|NA
TGTGCCAGCACTGGGATAACAGGGAGTTATAACACCGGGGAGCTGTTTTTT
CASTGITGSYNTGELFF
>NA|TRBV4-3|TRBJ2-3|TRBD2
TGCGCCAGCAGCCAAGATGCTAGCGGGGTGAATACGCAGTATTTT
CASSQDASGVNTQYF
>NA|TRBV7-2|TRBJ2-7|TRBD2
TGTGCCAGCAGCTTAAGGCCTAGCGGGTCTTCCTACGAGCAGTACTTC
CASSLRPSGSSYEQYF
>NA|TRBV20-1|TRBJ1-1|NA
TGCAGTGCTAGAGTACAGGGTGGAGGTCCTGAAGCTTTCTTT
CSARVQGGGPEAFF
>few|TRBV5-5|TRBJ1-5|NA
TGTGCCAGCAGCTTCTGGGGGTCTAGCAATCAGCCCCAGCATTTT
CASSFWGSSNQPQHF
>few|TRBV12-3/TRBV12-4|TRBJ2-7|NA
TGTGCCAGCAGTTTTTGGCAGGGCTACGAGCAGTACTTC
CASSFWQGYEQYF
>few|TRBV24-1|TRBJ1-4|TRBD1
TGTGCCACCAGTGACCCCGGGACAGGGAATGAAAAACTGTTTTTT
CATSDPGTGNEKLFF
>NA|TRBV6-6|TRBJ2-3|NA
TGTGCCAGCAGTTACTCGACGGCGGGACCAGATACGCAGTATTTT
CASSYSTAGPDTQYF
>NA|TRBV7-2|TRBJ1-6|NA
TGTGCCAGCAGCATAAACTGGGATTCACCCCTCCACTTT
CASSINWDSPLHF
>few|TRBV6-2/TRBV6-3|TRBJ2-2|TRBD2
TGTGCCAGCACTACTAGCGCCTCGAACACCGGGGAGCTGTTTTTT
CASTTSASNTGELFF
>NA|TRBV29-1|TRBJ2-3|TRBD2
TGCAGCGTTGAAGTGGGACTAGTTGTTCGCACAGATACGCAGTATTTT
CSVEVGLVVRTDTQYF
>NA|TRBV15|TRBJ1-5|NA
TGTGCCACCAGCACCGCAGGGTTGGGGAATCAGCCCCAGCATTTT
CATSTAGLGNQPQHF
>NA|TRBV6-1|TRBJ2-7|TRBD1
TGTGCCAGCACTCATGGCCCAGGGGGCTACGAGCAGTACTTC
CASTHGPGGYEQYF
>few|TRBV29-1|TRBJ2-3|NA
TGCAGCGGTGGAGGAAGCACAGATACGCAGTATTTT
CSGGGSTDTQYF
>NA|TRBV5-6|TRBJ2-1|TRBD2
TGTGCCAGCAGAAGGGACTATCAAGAGACCCAGTTCTTC
CASRRDYQETQFF
>NA|TRBV5-1|TRBJ2-3|NA
TGCGCCAGCAGCTGGACAAACCCAGCCACAGATACGCAGTATTTT
CASSWTNPATDTQYF